Presented here are 17 T cell receptor beta chains from one specimen sequenced in a study of control samples from healthy donors and cancer patients. Clones were read by immunoSEQ multiplex PCR, and TCRdb kept only the in-frame ones, dropping some. The sample has around 90,000 clones, roughly 86% seen once. Sequenced input: blood. The receptors stem from a young man in good health.

The gene calls are TRBV5-6 and TRBJ2-3, with 8 positions matching TRBD2. The CDR3 consists of 16 residues. CDR1 and CDR2 (germline): SGHDT, YYEEEE. V dropped 1 base and J dropped 4; count of bases not matched to a gene: 8. Here the CDR3 reads CASSLKRGGLADTQYF. CDR3 DNA sequence: TGTGCCAGCAGCTTGAAACGGGGGGGTCTAGCAGATACGCAGTATTTT.

The chain couples TRBV7-8 to TRBJ1-1, with no clear D. In germline, CDR1 is SGHVS, CDR2 FQNEAQ. CDR3 length: 14 amino acids. Trimming cost V 5 bases and J 0 bases, with 10 bases left between them. CDR3 DNA sequence: TGTGCCAGCAGCCCTGGACTCATGAACACTGAAGCTTTCTTT. It codes for CASSPGLMNTEAFF.

The V call is TRBV12-2, the J call TRBJ2-7. TRBV12-2 is reported as a pseudogene. The CDR3 spans 17 residues. CDR3 sequence (DNA): TGTGCAAGTCGCTTATCGCCTCGGCATTCCAGCTCCTACGAGCAGTACGTC. This sequence encodes CASRLSPRHSSSYEQYV.

This clone was seen only once. V usage is TRBV2 and J usage is TRBJ2-7; perhaps TRBD1 as D (6 bases). The V gene's germline CDR1 is SNHLY and CDR2 FYNNEI. The CDR3 is made up of 13 amino acids. The ends were cut back, 6 bases at V and 2 bases at J, with 11 bases in the middle. The CDR3 region is CASSLQGPYEQYV. The DNA of the CDR3 is TGTGCCAGCAGCCTACAGGGACCCTACGAGCAGTACGTC.

The V gene is TRBV6-2 or TRBV6-3, the J gene TRBJ2-3; D is unresolved. The CDR3 has 15 residues. Trimming shortened V by 2 bases and J by 1 base, and 10 bases separated the two germline ends. Germline V gives CDR1 MNHEY, CDR2 SVGEGT. CDR3 sequence: CASSYISSGTDTQYF. The CDR3, as DNA: TGTGCCAGCAGTTACATAAGCAGCGGCACAGATACGCAGTATTTT.

The chain joins TRBV10-3 to TRBJ1-5, with D tentatively TRBD1 (6 bases). Trimming took off 0 bases at V and 1 base at J, with 7 bases between the two ends. The CDR3 is 15 residues long. Germline CDR1 reads ENHRY; CDR2 reads SYGVKD. For the CDR3, the DNA is TGTGCCATCAGTGAGTCTGGACAGAGCAATCAGCCCCAGCATTTT. This gives the protein CAISESGQSNQPQHF.

The chain couples TRBV5-1 to TRBJ2-3; 15 nucleotides align to TRBD2. The CDR3 runs 18 residues. Germline V gene lookup returns CDR1 SGHRS and CDR2 YFSETQ. After removal of 4 bases from V and 2 bases from J, the junction contained 8 bases not matched to a gene. As DNA, the CDR3 is TGCGCCAGCAGCCTGGGACTAGCGGGGGGTATTACCACAGATACGCAGTATTTT. It specifies CASSLGLAGGITTDTQYF.

The V gene is TRBV5-1, the J gene TRBJ2-7; D gene uncertain. This CDR3 has 13 amino acids. Germline CDR1 is SGHRS and CDR2 is YFSETQ. V shed 6 bases and J shed 4 bases, with 14 bases lying between them. CDR3 DNA: TGCGCCAGCACGAGGCAGGCGCTTTACGAGCAGTACGTC. Its protein is CASTRQALYEQYV.

The V and J genes are TRBV5-1 and TRBJ2-3; 7 positions match TRBD1. Germline CDR1 reads SGHRS; CDR2 reads YFSETQ. The CDR3 consists of 13 residues. V lost 9 bases and J lost 0; bases outside the gene matches: 4. CDR3 nucleotide sequence: TGCGCCAACACAGGGGAAAGCACAGATACGCAGTATTTT. It encodes CANTGESTDTQYF.

The chain employs TRBV7-2 and TRBJ1-3; 8 positions match TRBD1. CDR1 SGHTA and CDR2 FQGNSA come from the germline V gene. The CDR3 has 17 amino acids. Trimming removed 1 base from V and 2 bases from J; junction bases left unmatched: 7. CDR3 sequence reads: CASSLEGTGRAGNTIYF. The CDR3 DNA is TGTGCCAGCAGCTTAGAGGGGACAGGCCGGGCTGGAAACACCATATATTTT.

The V gene is TRBV18, the J gene TRBJ2-1, with unresolved D. Germline-derived CDR1 and CDR2 are KGHSH and LQKENI. This CDR3 contains 15 residues. Trimming removed 4 bases from V and 1 base from J, with 11 bases in between. This CDR3 is CASSLEMGSYNEQFF. The DNA of the CDR3 is TGTGCCAGCTCACTGGAGATGGGGTCCTACAATGAGCAGTTCTTC.

This clone was picked up one time. The rearrangement links TRBV6-4 to TRBJ2-5, with 8 bases fitting TRBD2. The V gene end was trimmed by 5 bases and the J gene end by 4 bases; junction bases not matched to a gene: 9. Germline V gene sequence: CDR1 MRHNA, CDR2 SNTAGT. CDR3 length: 15 amino acids. CDR3 amino acids: CASSLAGGRLETQYF. The CDR3 DNA is TGTGCCAGCAGTCTTGCGGGGGGCCGGCTAGAGACCCAGTACTTC.

This clone appeared a single time. J is TRBJ1-2 and V is TRBV6-5; 9 nucleotides align to TRBD1. The V segment lost 2 bases and the J segment 8 bases; nucleotides outside the gene matches: 9. The CDR3 is 15 amino acids. From germline, CDR1 is MNHEY and CDR2 SVGAGI. CDR3 sequence: CASSYATGGVVGYTF. The CDR3 region has the DNA TGTGCCAGCAGTTACGCGACAGGGGGAGTCGTGGGCTACACCTTC.

The gene calls are TRBV5-1 and TRBJ1-6, with 9 nucleotides matching TRBD1. Germline CDR1 and CDR2: SGHRS and YFSETQ. J lost 7 bases, V lost 4 bases, and 6 bases had no gene match. The CDR3 loop spans 15 amino acids. CDR3 sequence: CASSPDRGGNSPLHF. In DNA form, the CDR3 reads TGCGCCAGCAGCCCGGACAGGGGAGGAAATTCACCCCTCCACTTT.

The J gene is TRBJ2-6, the V gene TRBV27, with 8 bases fitting TRBD1. This CDR3 spans 18 amino acids. V shed 0 bases and J 4 bases; nucleotides not matched to a gene: 8. Germline V gives CDR1 MNHEY, CDR2 SMNVEV (reference sequence). The CDR3 sequence: CASSLSVTGEAGANVLTF. DNA for the CDR3: TGTGCCAGCAGTTTATCTGTGACAGGGGAGGCCGGGGCCAACGTCCTGACTTTC.

The gene calls are TRBV5-4 and TRBJ2-3; the D call may be TRBD1 or TRBD2 (6 bases each). V shed 4 bases and J shed 6 bases, with 9 bases lying between them. Germline CDR1 SGHNT, CDR2 YYREEE (reference sequence). CDR3 length: 12 residues. The CDR3, as DNA: TGTGCCAGCAGCCAAGGGGGGGATACGCAGTATTTT. Its protein is CASSQGGDTQYF.

V usage is TRBV20-1 and J usage is TRBJ2-5, with D unresolved. V lost 4 bases, J lost 4 bases, and 7 bases lay in between. Germline V gives CDR1 DFQATT, CDR2 SNEGSKA (reference sequence). This CDR3 is built from 11 residues. CDR3 in DNA: TGCAGTGCTACTAGGACAGAGACCCAGTACTTC. This translates into CSATRTETQYF.